This T cell receptor beta chain is drawn from a study of T cell responses to AZD1222 COVID-19 vaccine. About the research overall: Pooling of second doses given at about 4 or about 12 weeks was done.

Study outcomes and limitations: Spike-wide coverage was observed for vaccine-associated CD4 TCRs, with dominant responses at 160-218 and 743-854.

For this clone: What it binds is unknown.

Trimming stripped 7 bases from V and 0 bases from J, with 12 bases between. The CDR3 loop spans 14 amino acids. Germline values: CDR1 LNHDA, CDR2 SQIVND (reference sequence). Libraries were prepared by immunoSEQ multiplex PCR; TCRdb keeps only in-frame clonotypes and omits some of them. Of approximately 190,000 clones in the sample, just over 90% were seen once. This sequence originates from an adult in good health. Sample: peripheral blood, taken on day 0 of AZD1222 vaccination. The genes are TRBV19 and TRBJ1-1, with no clear D. CDR3 bases: TGTGCCAGTACCGTGGACGGTTTGAACACTGAAGCTTTCTTT. Its protein is CASTVDGLNTEAFF.